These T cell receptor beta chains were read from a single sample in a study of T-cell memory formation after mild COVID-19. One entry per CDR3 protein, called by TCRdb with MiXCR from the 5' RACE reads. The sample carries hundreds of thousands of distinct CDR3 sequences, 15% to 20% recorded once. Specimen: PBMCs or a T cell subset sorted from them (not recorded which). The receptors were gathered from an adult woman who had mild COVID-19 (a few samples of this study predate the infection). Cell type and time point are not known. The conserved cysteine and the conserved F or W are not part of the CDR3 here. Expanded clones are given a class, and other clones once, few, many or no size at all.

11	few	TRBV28	ASSSPAGLEQY
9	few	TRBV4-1	ASSQWDEQF
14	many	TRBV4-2	ASSQEVQGANQPQH
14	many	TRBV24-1	ATSDLLGGSYNEQF
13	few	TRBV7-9	ASSQGQIVYNEQF
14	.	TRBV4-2	ASSQVGTVSNTEAF
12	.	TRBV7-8	ASSWRESSYEQY
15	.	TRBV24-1	ATSDPSGRALTGELF
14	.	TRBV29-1	SVEEAGGESAWGYT
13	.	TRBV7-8	ASSPEGASGDTQY
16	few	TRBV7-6	ASSLESLAGGHRETQY
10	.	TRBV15	ATSRLAYEQF
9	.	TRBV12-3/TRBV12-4	ASTSGRELF
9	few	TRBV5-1	ASSLAYEQL
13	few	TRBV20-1	SARGGSSGANVLT
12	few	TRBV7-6	ASSTQGAGYGYT
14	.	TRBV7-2	ASSPLGPGSTGELF
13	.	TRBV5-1	ASSPLGTAVYEQY
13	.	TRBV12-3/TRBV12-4	ASSYPGTGNTEAF
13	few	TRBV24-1	ATSDATGGYNEQF
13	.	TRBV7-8	ASRFSGIGGETQY
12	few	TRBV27	ASSWTGGRYEQF
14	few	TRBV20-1	SAKGAAWGAQETQY
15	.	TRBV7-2	ASSQILLRDTDYEQY
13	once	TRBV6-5	ASSYSGTGSKEQY
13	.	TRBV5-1	ASRLSGTGDEKLF
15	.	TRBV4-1	ASSQVIRGSMNTEAF
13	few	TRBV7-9	ASSFQGGFSDTQY
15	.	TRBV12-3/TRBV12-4	ASSSQGVGSGANVLT
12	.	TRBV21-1	ASSNRLPLETQY
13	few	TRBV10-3	AISPGLASINIQY
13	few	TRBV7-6	ASSLAGLAGREQY
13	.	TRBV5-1	ASSEGTGAPYEQY
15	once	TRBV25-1	ASSVGGSTATNEKLF
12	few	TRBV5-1	ASSLPTDGNTIY
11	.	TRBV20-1	SVNGRAKETQY
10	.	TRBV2	ALQGSSSEQY
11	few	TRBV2	ASTSGRTYEQY
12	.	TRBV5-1	ASSLVSVYNEQF
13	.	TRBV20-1	SARGPGQGNSPLH
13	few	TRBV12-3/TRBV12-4	ASSLSASGRKGLF
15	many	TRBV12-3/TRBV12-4	ASSLSQGLSGANVLT
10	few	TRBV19	ASRRGIETQY
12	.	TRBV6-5	ASSYWSGDNEQF
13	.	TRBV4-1	ASSLPDARGETQY
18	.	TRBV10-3	AISDPSSGGLPAGTGELF
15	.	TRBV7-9	ASSTSVIGEEDYGYT
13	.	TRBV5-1	ASSLYTSGSDEQY
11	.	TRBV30	AWSVRQGNEQY
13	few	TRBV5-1	ASSLGQTSYYEQY
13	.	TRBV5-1	ASKFSGASQETQY
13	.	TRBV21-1	ASSPDKRITDTQY
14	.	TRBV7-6	ASSLASAGPSYEQY
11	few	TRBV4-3	ASSQDILDTQY